A single sample gave rise to the 15 T cell receptor beta chains below, sequenced in a study of blood T cells in healthy people across ages. It was with a sample-barcoded 5' primer and a J-beta primer mix that a second PCR of roughly 6 to 12 cycles was run. From the 5' RACE reads, TCRdb called clonotypes with MiXCR, one entry per CDR3 protein. The sample lists 800,000 or so distinct CDR3 sequences; 62% were seen once. The sequencing input was blood. These receptor sequences come from a man aged 25-45 years in good health.

This chain uses TRBV30 with TRBJ1-5; unclear D gene. From germline, CDR1 is GTSNPN and CDR2 SVGIG (reference sequence). Trimming took 2 bases from V and 9 from J, leaving 14 bases between them. The CDR3 has 13 residues. CDR3 nucleotide sequence: TGTGCCTGGAGTCAGACGGGGTTCGGGCCCCAGCATTTT. This gives the protein CAWSQTGFGPQHF.

The chain uses TRBV7-2 and TRBJ2-5; D is ambiguous. The germline gives CDR1 SGHTA, CDR2 FQGNSA. CDR3 size: 14 residues. Trimming took off 5 bases at V and 2 bases at J, with 12 bases between the two ends. The CDR3 sequence is CASSVRWGQETQYF. For the CDR3, the DNA is TGTGCCAGCAGCGTCAGATGGGGTCAAGAGACCCAGTACTTC.

This clonotype came up a few times. The V gene is TRBV4-3, the J gene TRBJ2-1; TRBD2 agrees at 10 bases. This CDR3 comprises 17 residues. With V trimmed by 1 base and J by 4 bases, 7 bases remained unmatched. Germline V gives CDR1 LGHNA, CDR2 YSLEER. As DNA, the CDR3 is TGCGCCAGCAGCCAAGGCGGGGGGACTAGCGAGTACAATGAGCAGTTCTTC. Translated, it gives CASSQGGGTSEYNEQFF.

In its sample, this clonotype was seen a few times. CDR3 amino acids: CSAITGGVAGELFF. CDR3 DNA: TGCAGTGCTATTACAGGGGGTGTAGCCGGGGAGCTGTTTTTT. The genes are TRBV20-1 and TRBJ2-2; TRBD1 agrees at 8 bases. Unmatched junction bases numbered 7, after V lost 4 bases and J lost 6 bases. The CDR3 has 14 residues. Per germline, CDR1 DFQATT and CDR2 SNEGSKA (reference sequence).

The V and J genes are TRBV5-1 and TRBJ1-2; 11 nucleotides align to TRBD1. The CDR3 covers 16 residues. The V and J ends lost 0 bases and 7 bases, in that order; junction bases with no gene match: 8. The germline CDR1 and CDR2 sequences are SGHRS and YFSETQ. In DNA form, the CDR3 reads TGCGCCAGCAGCTTGGATGGACAGGGGGCGCATGGTGGCTACACCTTC. Protein sequence: CASSLDGQGAHGGYTF.

This clonotype was seen a few times. The gene calls are TRBV5-1 and TRBJ2-7; TRBD1 is a possible D gene (5 bases). CDR1 SGHRS and CDR2 YFSETQ come from the germline V gene. The length of the CDR3 is 14 residues. V was trimmed by 2 bases and J by 0 bases, leaving 9 bases between them. The CDR3: CASSFGAPSYEQYF. In nucleotides, the CDR3 is TGCGCCAGCAGCTTTGGGGCCCCCTCCTACGAGCAGTACTTC.

The chain links TRBV4-1 to TRBJ2-5; a possible D gene is TRBD1 (5 bases). The last part of the DNA fits TRBJ2-1 better; the J call may be wrong. CDR1 and CDR2 (germline): MGHRA, YSYEKL. There are 15 residues in the CDR3. This CDR3 reads CASSQVGHIQETQFF. In DNA form, the CDR3 reads TGCGCCAGCAGCCAAGTTGGACATATCCAAGAGACCCAGTTCTTC.

The chain couples TRBV4-3 to TRBJ2-1; D is possibly TRBD2 (7 bases). Trimming cost V 4 bases and J 6 bases, with 19 bases left between them. The CDR3 is 16 amino acids. Looked up from germline, CDR1 is LGHNA and CDR2 is YSLEER. CDR3 in amino acids: CASSPVGGALSNEQFF. The CDR3 DNA reads as TGCGCCAGCAGCCCCGTAGGGGGGGCCTTAAGCAATGAGCAGTTCTTC.

The chain combines TRBV6-5 with TRBJ2-5; 8 positions agree with TRBD2. V was pared by 6 bases and J by 1 base, with 7 bases of the junction left unmatched. The CDR3 covers 15 residues. The germline V gene has CDR1 MNHEY and CDR2 SVGAGI. The CDR3 protein is CASSSSGGGQETQYF. CDR3 sequence (DNA): TGTGCCAGCAGCTCAAGCGGGGGAGGCCAAGAGACCCAGTACTTC.

In this sample, this clonotype turned up many times. This rearrangement joins TRBV6-1 to TRBJ2-5; D call uncertain. The V end lost 3 bases, the J end lost 2 bases, and 10 bases lay between the germline ends. The CDR3 is made up of 14 amino acids. Germline CDR1 reads MNHNS; CDR2 reads SASEGT. As DNA, the CDR3 is TGTGCCAGCAGTGAGATGGCTTCGCAAGAGACCCAGTACTTC. This encodes CASSEMASQETQYF.

The V call is TRBV4-3, the J call TRBJ2-1; TRBD2 is a possible D gene (7 bases). The germline gives CDR1 LGHNA, CDR2 YSLEER. CDR3 length equals 18 residues. The V and J ends lost 0 bases and 5 bases respectively, with 20 bases between them. In DNA form, the CDR3 reads TGCGCCAGCAGCCAAGATGTGGTTACGTGGGGGGGCCACAATGAGCAGTTCTTC. Translated: CASSQDVVTWGGHNEQFF.

The J gene is TRBJ2-1, the V gene TRBV7-2; 7 nucleotides agree with TRBD2. This CDR3 has 14 residues. Germline V gene lookup returns CDR1 SGHTA and CDR2 FQGNSA. The J segment lost 4 bases and the V segment lost 5 bases, leaving 5 bases of the junction unmatched. The CDR3 region has the DNA TGTGCCAGCAGCCCAGCGGGGCGATACAATGAGCAGTTCTTC. This encodes CASSPAGRYNEQFF.

The chain uses TRBV7-9 and TRBJ2-5, with D possibly called TRBD1 or TRBD2 (6 bases each). Germline V CDR1 and CDR2: SEHNR, FQNEAQ (reference sequence). Trimming shortened V by 3 bases and J by 4 bases, and 15 bases separated the two germline ends. The CDR3 runs to 15 residues. CDR3 nucleotides: TGTGCCAGCAGCTTTGGAGGGACACCTCCAGAGACCCAGTACTTC. This codes for CASSFGGTPPETQYF.

The rearrangement joins TRBV3-1 to TRBJ2-7, with 7 bases that match TRBD1. CDR1 is LGHDT, CDR2 YNNKEL, per germline (reference sequence). This CDR3 contains 15 residues. V was pared by 1 base and J by 2 bases, with 5 bases of the junction left unmatched. CDR3 protein: CASSQGTGLTYEQYF. CDR3 coding DNA: TGTGCCAGCAGCCAAGGGACAGGATTGACCTACGAGCAGTACTTC.

This chain links TRBV20-1 with TRBJ2-7; tentative D call: TRBD1 (5 bases). From germline, CDR1 is DFQATT and CDR2 SNEGSKA (reference sequence). CDR3 length: 13 amino acids. V lost 3 bases, J lost 2 bases, and 11 bases lay in between. The CDR3 is CSARGRETYEQYF. The CDR3 DNA reads TGCAGTGCTAGGGGGCGAGAGACCTACGAGCAGTACTTC.